What follows describes a single TCR beta chain. Its antigen is unknown. One base away there is no much larger clone; base qualities are not given. Genomic DNA was extracted from bulk tumor tissue and used as the TCR template, and approximately 600 ng gDNA was amplified per sample. Multiple biopsies per primary tumor were taken during surgery, spaced as far apart as possible within the tumor mass. The study cohort was described as untreated, and the patients were newly diagnosed NSCLC cases having curative surgery. The samples came from about 16 patients with newly diagnosed non-small cell lung cancer who were having surgery intended to be curative. A couple of independent pathologists reviewed the resected tumor masses. Only high-quality DNA and RNA samples were carried forward to sequencing. This entry is derived from a study of immune heterogeneity within non-small cell lung tumors (dated by TCRdb to between 2018 and 2020). With regard to the full study: By histology, the tumors were a handful of squamous cell carcinomas, approximately 10 non-squamous carcinomas and 1 tumor not otherwise specified. Whole-exome sequencing, RNA-seq and TCR beta repertoire sequencing were combined for multiple spatially distinct regions from each NSCLC tumor so that intratumoral immune heterogeneity could be examined. TCR repertoires were analyzed from 55 to 60 tumor loci of about 15 patients, while transcriptome data covered only 40 to 50 loci from about 11 patients. Binding of neoantigens to the HLA alleles of each patient was predicted with netMHCpan-3.0 for mutant peptides of 8 to 11 amino acids. Study-level results and caveats: Within a patient, identical dominant CDR3B clonotypes were found to recur across loci, yet unique high-frequency clones were also harbored in different tumor locations. High-frequency TCR beta clonotypes were found to be largely distinct between individual patients. A statistically significant but moderate positive correlation (R about 0.34) was observed between local T-cell repertoire clonality and local tumor mutational burden.

The TCR beta CDR3 region was amplified with a multiplex PCR system whose first round of approximately 10 cycles used 32 V-gene forward primers and 13 J-gene reverse primers. A QIAGEN Multiplex PCR Kit was used for first-round PCR, and the primer sequences were filed in Chinese patent CN105087789A. Illumina universal primers were added in a second PCR round performed with the Phusion High-Fidelity PCR Kit. The TCR libraries underwent paired-end sequencing with a read length of 151 bp on the Illumina HiSeq X Ten platform. In the authors' own workflow: Reads without multiplex PCR primers were removed using Cutadapt, read pairs were merged using PEAR, and CDR3 regions were called using MiXCR with default settings. Repertoire diversity used Shannon entropy, and clonality was computed as one minus Shannon entropy divided by ln of productive unique sequence count. Clonotypes present at frequencies of at least 0.5% were defined as dominant or high-frequency T-cell clones. TCRdb redid the processing of the public reads, applying fastp at Q25 and MiXCR, and retained in-frame beta chains. Rows with one shared CDR3 protein collapse into an entry with the most common genes and DNA. TCRdb assigned the V and J calls; the authors' analysis was not used. The sample includes fewer than 25,000 distinct CDR3 sequences, with 25% to 35% observed a single time. The ten largest clonotypes hold less than 4% of the sample.

The germline ends are 8 bases apart after V is trimmed by 3 bases and J by 0 bases. The CDR1 and CDR2 encoded by the germline V gene (reference sequence) are DFQATT and SNEGSKA. Including cysteine and phenylalanine, the CDR3 has 13 amino acids. The sequence is cut down to CDR3 DNA, 39 bases in frame from base 1. This clonotype originated in a man aged 40-55 years with non-small cell lung cancer. The V and J genes are TRBV20-1 and TRBJ1-1; the D gene cannot be resolved reliably. The sequencing input was lung tumor tissue. The base sequence is TGCAGTGCTAGTTACGGCTTGAACACTGAAGCTTTCTTT. The translation is CSASYGLNTEAFF.